Presented here are 28 T cell receptor beta chains from one specimen sequenced in a study of blood T cell repertoires in COVID-19. The table came from immunoSEQ multiplex PCR; TCRdb's copy has only in-frame clones and leaves some out. The sample includes around 300,000 clones, 90% of them seen just once. The sample taken for sequencing was PBMCs or T cells enriched from blood (not recorded which). These receptors were collected from a woman under 30 with acute COVID-19.

There are a few counts of this clone. The chain carries TRBV3-1 (or the pseudogene TRBV3-2) and TRBJ1-5; weak D call: TRBD1 (6 bases). Looked up from germline, CDR1 is LGHDT and CDR2 is YNNKEL (reference sequence). The CDR3 has 12 amino acids. Trimming stripped 3 bases from V and 6 bases from J, with 6 bases between. In DNA form, the CDR3 reads TGTGCCAGCAGCCAGGGGGCTCAGCCCCAGCATTTT. Protein sequence: CASSQGAQPQHF.

The DNA of the CDR3 is TGTGCCAGCAGCTCTGACCAGCGGATGAGCTCCTACAATGAGCAGTTCTTC. It is translated as CASSSDQRMSSYNEQFF. The rearrangement joins TRBV5-6 to TRBJ2-1, with D perhaps matching TRBD2 (5 bases). This CDR3 contains 17 residues. Germline CDR1 SGHDT, CDR2 YYEEEE. Between the trimmed V and J ends, which lost 3 bases and 0 bases, there was a span of 16 bases.

V and J are TRBV7-2 and TRBJ1-4, with a weak D call TRBD1 (5 bases). Trimming took off 5 bases at V and 1 base at J, with 11 bases between the two ends. Germline V gene lookup returns CDR1 SGHTA and CDR2 FQGNSA. This CDR3 spans 15 amino acids. The CDR3 bases are TGTGCCAGCAGCGTAGGCCAGGGAACTAATGAAAAACTGTTTTTT. Translated: CASSVGQGTNEKLFF.

The gene calls are TRBV6-6 and TRBJ1-6; no clear D gene. With 6 bases removed from V and 4 bases from J, the gap between germline ends came to 7 bases. The CDR3 has 13 amino acids. Per the germline V gene, CDR1 is MNHNY and CDR2 is SVGAGI (reference sequence). CDR3 nucleotides: TGTGCCAGCAGGGACTCTTATAATTCACCCCTCCACTTT. Translation gives CASRDSYNSPLHF.

The V call is TRBV12-3 or TRBV12-4, the J call TRBJ1-5; D is undetermined. Trimming stripped 4 bases from V and 2 bases from J, with 6 bases between. CDR3 length: 13 residues. CDR3 loop: CASSSLGNQPQHF. The CDR3 DNA follows: TGTGCCAGCAGTTCCCTTGGCAATCAGCCCCAGCATTTT.

This clone was detected only a few times. J is TRBJ1-5 and V is TRBV6-5, with 7 bases that match TRBD1. Germline CDR1 is MNHEY and CDR2 is SVGAGI. The CDR3 runs 13 residues. With 5 bases clipped from V and 5 bases from J, the junction kept 3 bases outside the gene matches. CDR3 DNA sequence: TGTGCCAGCAGTCTTCAGGGGGATCAGCCCCAGCATTTT. This gives the protein CASSLQGDQPQHF.

The table lists this clone with a few counts. This chain connects TRBV30 to TRBJ1-6, with TRBD1 as a possible D gene (6 bases). Germline CDR1 and CDR2: GTSNPN and SVGIG (reference sequence). CDR3 length: 18 amino acids. V gave up 2 bases and J gave up 10 bases, with 27 bases separating them. The CDR3 DNA reads as TGTGCCTGGAGTTTAGGGTTCGACAGGCAGGTGGAAGGATCACCCCTCCACTTT. Its translation is CAWSLGFDRQVEGSPLHF.

This rearrangement joins TRBV10-2 to TRBJ2-7; 8 bases match TRBD2. The V gene's germline CDR1 is WSHSY and CDR2 SAAADI. V shed 7 bases and J 5 bases; nucleotides not matched to a gene: 10. The CDR3 extends over 14 amino acids. The CDR3 DNA reads as TGCGCCAGCATGACAACGGGAGGGCCAAACGAGCAGTACTTC. This sequence encodes CASMTTGGPNEQYF.

This chain uses TRBV3-1 (or the pseudogene TRBV3-2) with TRBJ2-7; a weak D match, TRBD2 (6 bases). CDR3 length: 13 residues. Trimming took off 4 bases at V and 6 bases at J, with 13 bases between the two ends. The germline CDR1 and CDR2 sequences are LGHDT and YNNKEL (reference sequence). In DNA, the CDR3 is TGTGCCAGCAGCCGACTCGCGGGGTCCGAGCAGTACTTC. Translation gives CASSRLAGSEQYF.

The rearrangement uses TRBV3-1 (or the pseudogene TRBV3-2) and TRBJ1-1; a weak D match, TRBD1 (5 bases). Between the trimmed V and J ends, which lost 6 bases and 2 bases, there was a span of 13 bases. CDR3 length: 14 residues. Germline V gene sequence: CDR1 LGHDT, CDR2 YNNKEL (reference sequence). The CDR3 loop is CASRLGQANTEAFF. In DNA form, the CDR3 reads TGTGCCAGCAGACTCGGACAAGCTAACACTGAAGCTTTCTTT.

This clone was counted a few times. The chain has TRBV6-2 or TRBV6-3 and TRBJ1-2; TRBD1 agrees at 8 bases. Germline CDR1 MNHEY, CDR2 SVGEGT. Trimming took 6 bases from V and 3 from J; bases not matched to a gene: 3. This CDR3 spans 13 amino acids. The CDR3 coding sequence is TGTGCCAGCAGCCCGACAGGGGACTATGGCTACACCTTC. This translates into CASSPTGDYGYTF.

This chain joins TRBV27 and TRBJ2-7, with D tentatively TRBD1 (6 bases). From germline, CDR1 is MNHEY and CDR2 SMNVEV (reference sequence). The CDR3 runs 12 residues. V dropped 4 bases and J dropped 6 bases, with 10 bases sitting between them. The CDR3 bases are TGTGCCAGCAGTTCAGGGGTTGGCGAGCAGTACTTC. Its protein product is CASSSGVGEQYF.

This chain connects TRBV5-5 to TRBJ2-1; 10 nucleotides agree with TRBD2. V was clipped by 0 bases and J by 8 bases; unmatched bases: 14. The CDR3 is 18 amino acids. Germline CDR1 and CDR2: SGHKS and YYEKEE (reference sequence). CDR3 residues: CASSLAVLAGARLDEQFF. Written as DNA, the CDR3 is TGTGCCAGCAGCTTGGCCGTGCTAGCGGGGGCAAGGTTGGATGAGCAGTTCTTC. The full variable domain, in which reference TRBV5-5 and TRBJ2-1 provide the parts outside the CDR3, is DAGVTQSPTHLIKTRGQQVTLRCSPISGHKSVSWYQQVLGQGPQFIFQYYEKEERGRGNFPDRFSARQFPNYSSELNVNALLLGDSALYLCASSLAVLAGARLDEQFFGPGTRLTVL.

The chain couples TRBV6-5 to TRBJ2-7; no firm D call. The V gene lost 6 bases and the J gene lost 3 bases, with 9 bases spanning the gap. The CDR3 sequence is 12 residues long. Germline CDR1 MNHEY, CDR2 SVGAGI. CDR3 region: CASSDTVYEQYF. CDR3 coding DNA: TGTGCCAGCAGCGACACTGTCTACGAGCAGTACTTC.

This clone was picked up a small number of times. This chain joins TRBV19 and TRBJ1-2; D uncertain. Trimming removed 2 bases from V and 9 bases from J, with 13 bases in between. The CDR3 covers 13 residues. The V gene's germline CDR1 is LNHDA and CDR2 SQIVND (reference sequence). CDR3 in DNA: TGTGCCAGTAGTATAATGGCAGGAAGTAGCTACACCTTC. Residues: CASSIMAGSSYTF.

The V call is TRBV28, the J call TRBJ2-7; 9 nucleotides match TRBD2. Trimming removed 2 bases from V and 5 bases from J; junction bases left unmatched: 7. This CDR3 has 15 amino acids. Germline CDR1 is MDHEN and CDR2 is SYDVKM. The CDR3 nucleotides are TGTGCCAGCAGTTTAGCGGGAGGGTTTAACGACGAGCAGTACTTC. This gives the protein CASSLAGGFNDEQYF.

V and J are TRBV28 and TRBJ1-2; TRBD1 matches at 9 bases. J was trimmed by 4 bases and V by 5 bases; bases with no gene match: 11. Germline lookup yields CDR1 MDHEN and CDR2 SYDVKM. This CDR3 spans 16 amino acids. CDR3 DNA sequence: TGTGCCAGCAGTGAACCCAGTGGGGGACAGGGCTATGGCTACACCTTC. Its translation: CASSEPSGGQGYGYTF.

V is TRBV7-8 and J is TRBJ2-7; 10 bases line up with TRBD1. Germline values: CDR1 SGHVS, CDR2 FQNEAQ. Losses at the gene ends were 4 bases for V and 4 bases for J; bases not matched to a gene: 4. CDR3 length: 14 amino acids. This chain's CDR3 is CASSYGQGEYEQYF. The CDR3 nucleotides are TGTGCCAGCAGCTACGGACAGGGGGAGTACGAGCAGTACTTC. The entire variable domain, with the rest obtained from reference TRBV7-8 and TRBJ2-7, is as follows: GAGVSQSPRYKVAKRGQDVALRCDPISGHVSLFWYQQALGQGPEFLTYFQNEAQLDKSGLPSDRFFAERPEGSVSTLKIQRTQQEDSAVYLCASSYGQGEYEQYFGPGTRLTVT.

The chain is built from TRBV7-9 and TRBJ2-7; 7 nucleotides line up with TRBD1. In germline, CDR1 is SEHNR, CDR2 FQNEAQ (reference sequence). This CDR3 has 14 amino acids. V gave up 3 bases and J gave up 5 bases; unmatched junction bases: 7. Here the CDR3 DNA reads TGTGCCAGCAGCTTCGGGACAGTGTCAGACGAGCAGTACTTC. This encodes CASSFGTVSDEQYF.

This clone is a singleton in its sample. V and J are TRBV10-3 and TRBJ2-5; D gene unclear. Germline CDR1 reads ENHRY; CDR2 reads SYGVKD. The CDR3 is made up of 13 amino acids. The V and J ends lost 5 bases and 1 base respectively, with 8 bases between them. The DNA for the CDR3 is TGTGCCATCAGTTTGCGGCCCCAAGAGACCCAGTACTTC. Its translation: CAISLRPQETQYF.

V and J are TRBV4-3 and TRBJ2-2, with 9 bases lining up with TRBD1. Germline CDR1 reads LGHNA; CDR2 reads YSLEER. Trimming at V came to 4 bases and at J to 4 bases, leaving 10 bases not matched to a gene. The CDR3 has 17 amino acids. The CDR3 bases are TGCGCCAGCAGCCGACCTCCGGGACAGGGATTCACCGGGGAGCTGTTTTTT. Translating gives CASSRPPGQGFTGELFF.

This chain links TRBV19 with TRBJ1-5; tentative D call: TRBD1 (5 bases). The CDR3 spans 18 residues. Trimming stripped 5 bases from V and 0 bases from J, with 20 bases between. Germline CDR1 is LNHDA and CDR2 is SQIVND (reference sequence). CDR3 coding DNA: TGTGCCAGTAGTCGAAGGGCAGGGCAAACCTTTAGCAATCAGCCCCAGCATTTT. This encodes CASSRRAGQTFSNQPQHF.

V is TRBV2 and J is TRBJ1-1; D is possibly TRBD1 (5 bases). CDR3 length: 12 amino acids. Germline V gene lookup returns CDR1 SNHLY and CDR2 FYNNEI. Between the trimmed V and J ends, which lost 7 bases and 10 bases, there was a span of 16 bases. This CDR3 is CASKASSRGAFF. CDR3 DNA sequence: TGTGCCAGCAAGGCGAGTTCAAGGGGAGCTTTCTTT. Together with reference TRBV2 and TRBJ1-1, the CDR3 gives the full variable domain: EPEVTQTPSHQVTQMGQEVILRCVPISNHLYFYWYRQILGQKVEFLVSFYNNEISEKSEIFDDQFSVERPDGSNFTLKIRSTKLEDSAMYFCASKASSRGAFFGQGTRLTVV.

To note about this clone: Within the sample, other DNA sequences also encode this same CDR3. The V and J genes are TRBV19 and TRBJ1-1, with D unresolved. V was pared by 3 bases and J by 2 bases, with 7 bases between. Looked up from germline, CDR1 is LNHDA and CDR2 is SQIVND (reference sequence). The CDR3 runs to 13 residues. CDR3 in DNA: TGTGCCAGTAGTATTGGAGCTAACACTGAAGCTTTCTTT. Translated, it gives CASSIGANTEAFF.

The V and J genes are TRBV19 and TRBJ1-1; D might be TRBD1 (5 bases). Germline CDR1 is LNHDA and CDR2 is SQIVND (reference sequence). With 6 bases removed from V and 4 bases from J, the gap between germline ends came to 21 bases. The CDR3 is 16 amino acids. The CDR3 DNA reads as TGTGCCAGTAGGGTGGTGGGGGGAGGTTTGACCACTGAAGCTTTCTTT. Translating gives CASRVVGGGLTTEAFF.

The rearrangement joins TRBV19 to TRBJ2-7; 9 nucleotides match TRBD2. CDR3 length equals 13 residues. V shed 4 bases and J 4 bases; nucleotides not matched to a gene: 2. Germline V lookup: CDR1 LNHDA, CDR2 SQIVND (reference sequence). The CDR3 region has the DNA TGTGCCAGTAGTAAGAGCGGGAGGTACGAGCAGTACTTC. Residues: CASSKSGRYEQYF. Filled out from reference TRBV19 and TRBJ2-7, the complete variable domain reads DGGITQSPKYLFRKEGQNVTLSCEQNLNHDAMYWYRQDPGQGLRLIYYSQIVNDFQKGDIAEGYSVSREKKESFPLTVTSAQKNPTAFYLCASSKSGRYEQYFGPGTRLTVT.

For this clone: The sample holds other DNA sequences that translate to the same CDR3. The genes are TRBV5-1 and TRBJ2-1, with 13 bases matching TRBD2. The CDR3 loop spans 17 amino acids. Trimming took 6 bases from V and 1 from J; bases not matched to a gene: 7. CDR1 and CDR2 (germline): SGHRS, YFSETQ. The CDR3: CASTWTSGSPSYNEQFF. CDR3 coding DNA: TGCGCCAGCACCTGGACTAGCGGGAGTCCTTCCTACAATGAGCAGTTCTTC.

The chain uses TRBV5-1 and TRBJ1-2; the D gene is possibly TRBD1 (6 bases). The CDR3 loop spans 16 amino acids. CDR1 is SGHRS, CDR2 YFSETQ, per germline. The V end was cut by 0 bases, the J end by 5 bases, with 17 bases between. CDR3 nucleotide sequence: TGCGCCAGCAGCTTGGGGATTGCGGGGGCCCTGTATGGCTACACCTTC. As protein: CASSLGIAGALYGYTF.